One sample yielded the 28 T cell receptor beta chains listed below, sequenced in a study of control samples from healthy donors and cancer patients. The method was immunoSEQ multiplex PCR; TCRdb's version includes in-frame clones alone and lacks a portion of them. The profile shows 85,000 to 120,000 clones, 92% of them singletons. The sample comprised blood. These receptors all stem from a woman aged 18 to 35 in good health.

This chain joins TRBV28 and TRBJ1-3; D may be TRBD1 (6 bases). Germline CDR1 MDHEN, CDR2 SYDVKM. V was trimmed by 5 bases and J by 0 bases, leaving 11 bases between them. This CDR3 has 15 amino acids. The CDR3 DNA is TGTGCCAGCAGTCCGAGAGGGGGCTCTGGAAACACCATATATTTT. It specifies CASSPRGGSGNTIYF.

The V call is TRBV6-4, the J call TRBJ2-7, with D tentatively TRBD1 or TRBD2 (6 bases each). The CDR3 spans 14 residues. The germline V and J ends were trimmed by 5 bases and 4 bases, with 15 bases remaining between them. The germline V gene has CDR1 MRHNA and CDR2 SNTAGT. As DNA, the CDR3 is TGTGCCAGCAGTAGGAGGGGGGCCACATACGAGCAGTACTTC. Its protein product is CASSRRGATYEQYF.

The chain employs TRBV6-2 or TRBV6-3 and TRBJ1-5; D unresolved. This CDR3 is built from 15 residues. Trimming removed 2 bases at V and 2 bases at J, with 10 bases between. The germline gives CDR1 MNHEY, CDR2 SVGEGT. The CDR3 is CASSYIGIRNQPQHF. DNA for the CDR3: TGTGCCAGCAGTTACATAGGGATTCGCAATCAGCCCCAGCATTTT.

The chain recombines TRBV5-1 with TRBJ2-3; D not resolved. Germline V gives CDR1 SGHRS, CDR2 YFSETQ. V was pared by 6 bases and J by 5 bases, with 13 bases between. The CDR3 covers 13 residues. The CDR3 sequence is CASKNGPGDTQYF. The CDR3 bases are TGCGCCAGCAAGAACGGGCCCGGAGATACGCAGTATTTT.

The chain is built from TRBV3-1 (or the pseudogene TRBV3-2) and TRBJ1-6; D might be TRBD1 (6 bases). Trimming took 1 base from V and 9 from J, leaving 16 bases between them. The CDR3 length is 16 residues. Looked up from germline, CDR1 is LGHDT and CDR2 is YNNKEL (reference sequence). Here the CDR3 reads CASSQGPWGATSPLHF. The DNA for the CDR3 is TGTGCCAGCAGCCAAGGGCCCTGGGGGGCCACTTCACCCCTCCACTTT.

CDR3 nucleotides: TGCGCCAGCAGCCCAACAGGGGATGACACTGAAGCTTTCTTT. It yields the protein CASSPTGDDTEAFF. The rearrangement uses TRBV10-2 and TRBJ1-1; TRBD1 agrees at 7 bases. This CDR3 contains 14 residues. The V and J ends lost 6 bases and 3 bases, in that order; junction bases with no gene match: 7. Germline V lookup: CDR1 WSHSY, CDR2 SAAADI.

This chain connects TRBV15 to TRBJ1-6; D unresolved. The germline V gene has CDR1 LNHNV and CDR2 YYDKDF (reference sequence). The CDR3 sequence is 15 residues long. V was cut by 0 bases and J by 8 bases, with 11 bases left in between. DNA of the CDR3: TGTGCCACCAGCAGAGATTTTCAGAGTGATTCACCCCTCCACTTT. This sequence encodes CATSRDFQSDSPLHF.

This clone was counted once. The chain recombines TRBV5-1 with TRBJ2-5, with 15 bases fitting TRBD2. Trimming took 7 bases from V and 5 from J; bases not matched to a gene: 3. The CDR3 loop spans 14 amino acids. Germline CDR1 reads SGHRS; CDR2 reads YFSETQ. The CDR3 DNA reads as TGCGCCAGCGGACTAGCGGGAGGGCGCGAGACCCAGTACTTC. This gives the protein CASGLAGGRETQYF.

The chain carries TRBV19 and TRBJ2-1; weak D call: TRBD2 (5 bases). CDR3 length: 16 amino acids. Trimming left V 0 bases short and J 0 bases short, with 9 bases between. Germline assignment: CDR1 LNHDA and CDR2 SQIVND (reference sequence). DNA of the CDR3: TGTGCCAGTAGTATAGACCTAGCTGGCTCCTACAATGAGCAGTTCTTC. As protein: CASSIDLAGSYNEQFF.

This chain joins TRBV19 and TRBJ2-3, with unresolved D. Trimming left V 4 bases short and J 8 bases short, with 19 bases between. The CDR3 runs 15 residues. Germline V gene sequence: CDR1 LNHDA, CDR2 SQIVND (reference sequence). The CDR3 DNA follows: TGTGCCAGTAGTACAGACCATACTGGGTCAGGTACGCAGTATTTT. Its translation is CASSTDHTGSGTQYF.

The chain joins TRBV6-6 to TRBJ1-1, with 9 positions matching TRBD1. Germline V gene data show CDR1 as MNHNY and CDR2 as SVGAGI (reference sequence). CDR3 length: 14 amino acids. The ends lost 6 bases at V and 3 bases at J; junction bases unmatched: 5. The CDR3 reads CASSPDRGYTEAFF. The CDR3 nucleotides are TGTGCCAGCAGCCCGGACAGGGGTTACACTGAAGCTTTCTTT.

The count of this clone is one. The chain has TRBV30 and TRBJ2-2; no firm D call. From germline, CDR1 is GTSNPN and CDR2 SVGIG (reference sequence). The V gene lost 1 base and the J gene lost 2 bases, with 8 bases spanning the gap. This CDR3 is built from 14 residues. The CDR3 sequence is CAWSGGVNTGELFF. CDR3 sequence (DNA): TGTGCCTGGAGTGGTGGGGTTAACACCGGGGAGCTGTTTTTT. Looking up the rest from reference TRBV30 and TRBJ2-2 gives the full variable domain: SQTIHQWPATLVQPVGSPLSLECTVEGTSNPNLYWYRQAAGRGLQLLFYSVGIGQISSEVPQNLSASRPQDRQFILSSKKLLLSDSGFYLCAWSGGVNTGELFFGEGSRLTVL.

About this clone: Within the sample, other DNA sequences also encode this same CDR3. V gene TRBV28 combines with J gene TRBJ1-1, with D unresolved. V lost 2 bases and J lost 5, with 6 bases in between. Germline assignment: CDR1 MDHEN and CDR2 SYDVKM. This CDR3 is 12 amino acids long. The CDR3 DNA is TGTGCCAGCAGTTTACGGGTTACTGAAGCTTTCTTT. Residues: CASSLRVTEAFF.

The V gene is TRBV30, the J gene TRBJ2-6; perhaps TRBD1 as D (5 bases). CDR3 length: 16 residues. The germline V gene encodes CDR1 GTSNPN and CDR2 SVGIG (reference sequence). V lost 5 bases to trimming and J lost 0 bases, with 14 bases between them. CDR3 bases: TGTGCCTGGGGGGATATCAGGGCCTCTGGGGCCAACGTCCTGACTTTC. As protein: CAWGDIRASGANVLTF.

This sequence joins TRBV7-9 and TRBJ1-6; D is possibly TRBD1 (5 bases). Trimming left V 5 bases short and J 8 bases short, with 19 bases between. Germline lookup yields CDR1 SEHNR and CDR2 FQNEAQ (reference sequence). This CDR3 spans 16 amino acids. Here the CDR3 reads CASSVDSATLHSPLHF. Here the CDR3 DNA reads TGTGCCAGCAGCGTCGACAGTGCTACATTGCATTCACCCCTCCACTTT.

This clone was picked up one time. The CDR3 DNA is TGTGCCAGTAGTATAGTTGGCCGCAAAGGGACCCAGTACTTC. Translating it yields CASSIVGRKGTQYF. The chain links TRBV19 to TRBJ2-5; D unclear. In germline, CDR1 is LNHDA, CDR2 SQIVND (reference sequence). The CDR3 spans 14 residues. Trimming took 1 base from V and 7 from J, leaving 13 bases between them.

This chain joins TRBV11-3 and TRBJ2-5; D is unresolved. CDR1 is SGHNT and CDR2 is YENEEA in the germline V gene. The CDR3 extends over 15 amino acids. V was trimmed by 0 bases and J by 4 bases, leaving 12 bases between them. CDR3: CASSLDLGWGETQYF. The CDR3, as DNA: TGTGCCAGCAGCTTAGATCTGGGTTGGGGAGAGACCCAGTACTTC.

The chain combines TRBV7-9 with TRBJ1-2; 9 nucleotides align to TRBD1. Germline V gene data show CDR1 as SEHNR and CDR2 as FQNEAQ (reference sequence). V trimming: 5 bases; J trimming: 9 bases; junction bases outside the gene matches: 10. The CDR3 is 14 amino acids. The CDR3 protein is CASSATGTGWRYTF. The CDR3 DNA follows: TGTGCCAGCAGCGCCACCGGGACAGGGTGGCGCTACACCTTC.

DNA for the CDR3: TGTGCCAGCAGTCCCTCGGGGGGGCGCTTCCTAGCTGGGGCCAACGTCCTGACTTTC. Translating it yields CASSPSGGRFLAGANVLTF. This chain uses TRBV27 with TRBJ2-6; 8 bases align to TRBD2. The V gene's germline CDR1 is MNHEY and CDR2 SMNVEV (reference sequence). This CDR3 spans 19 amino acids. V shed 5 bases and J 2 bases; nucleotides not matched to a gene: 14.

V gene TRBV4-1 combines with J gene TRBJ2-7; 8 nucleotides agree with TRBD1. CDR3 length: 12 amino acids. Germline CDR1 and CDR2: MGHRA and YSYEKL. Unmatched junction bases numbered 0, after V lost 4 bases and J lost 4 bases. CDR3 amino acids: CASSRTGYEQYF. In DNA, the CDR3 is TGCGCCAGCAGCCGGACAGGGTACGAGCAGTACTTC.

The rearrangement links TRBV4-1 to TRBJ2-2; maybe TRBD1 (5 bases). CDR3 size: 15 residues. The V end lost 0 bases, the J end lost 7 bases, and 12 bases lay between the germline ends. CDR1 is MGHRA, CDR2 YSYEKL, per germline. In DNA, the CDR3 is TGCGCCAGCAGCCAAGATTGGACATTGGGCGGGGAGCTGTTTTTT. This sequence encodes CASSQDWTLGGELFF.

This chain links TRBV5-1 with TRBJ1-5; D gene unclear. This CDR3 region has 15 residues. V was shortened by 0 bases and J by 0 bases, with 7 bases between the two germline ends. Germline assignment: CDR1 SGHRS and CDR2 YFSETQ. The CDR3 sequence: CASSLEDGSNQPQHF. Here the CDR3 DNA reads TGCGCCAGCAGCTTGGAGGACGGTAGCAATCAGCCCCAGCATTTT.

The chain links TRBV5-4 to TRBJ1-1; a weak D match, TRBD1 (5 bases). The CDR3 is 13 residues long. The V gene's germline CDR1 is SGHNT and CDR2 YYREEE (reference sequence). V was pared by 3 bases and J by 5 bases, with 11 bases between. The CDR3 spells CASSSWGGTEAFF. In nucleotides, the CDR3 is TGTGCCAGCAGCTCGTGGGGGGGTACTGAAGCTTTCTTT.

The chain is built from TRBV28 and TRBJ2-6; TRBD2 aligns across 8 bases. The CDR3 has 16 residues. In germline, CDR1 is MDHEN, CDR2 SYDVKM. V was clipped by 6 bases and J by 1 base; unmatched bases: 5. This CDR3 reads CASSYPGGSGANVLTF. DNA of the CDR3: TGTGCCAGCAGCTACCCGGGGGGGTCTGGGGCCAACGTCCTGACTTTC.

The V call is TRBV6-2 or TRBV6-3, the J call TRBJ1-2; no clear D. V lost 5 bases to trimming and J lost 8 bases, with 15 bases between them. The germline gives CDR1 MNHEY, CDR2 SVGEGT. CDR3 length: 13 amino acids. The CDR3 is CASSPQRTGGYTF. Here the CDR3 DNA reads TGTGCCAGCAGTCCGCAAAGGACCGGCGGCTACACCTTC.

The chain employs TRBV10-3 and TRBJ2-1, with D possibly TRBD1 on 5 matching bases. V lost 9 bases and J lost 3, with 12 bases in between. Germline CDR1 reads ENHRY; CDR2 reads SYGVKD. This CDR3 contains 13 residues. CDR3 sequence reads: CAMGQGLYNEQFF. In DNA, the CDR3 is TGTGCCATGGGGCAGGGTCTCTACAATGAGCAGTTCTTC.

V gene TRBV2 combines with J gene TRBJ1-1; a possible D gene is TRBD1 (6 bases). Germline values: CDR1 SNHLY, CDR2 FYNNEI. V dropped 4 bases and J dropped 1 base, with 16 bases sitting between them. This CDR3 is 16 amino acids long. CDR3 in amino acids: CASSAQRTAGNTEAFF. DNA for the CDR3: TGTGCCAGCAGTGCCCAACGGACAGCCGGGAACACTGAAGCTTTCTTT.

The V call is TRBV30, the J call TRBJ1-1; D unresolved. Germline V gene data show CDR1 as GTSNPN and CDR2 as SVGIG (reference sequence). The CDR3 has 15 amino acids. Between the trimmed V and J ends, which lost 3 bases and 4 bases, there was a span of 18 bases. The CDR3 here is CAWRSRANWATEAFF. The CDR3 DNA sequence: TGTGCCTGGAGGTCCCGGGCCAACTGGGCCACTGAAGCTTTCTTT.